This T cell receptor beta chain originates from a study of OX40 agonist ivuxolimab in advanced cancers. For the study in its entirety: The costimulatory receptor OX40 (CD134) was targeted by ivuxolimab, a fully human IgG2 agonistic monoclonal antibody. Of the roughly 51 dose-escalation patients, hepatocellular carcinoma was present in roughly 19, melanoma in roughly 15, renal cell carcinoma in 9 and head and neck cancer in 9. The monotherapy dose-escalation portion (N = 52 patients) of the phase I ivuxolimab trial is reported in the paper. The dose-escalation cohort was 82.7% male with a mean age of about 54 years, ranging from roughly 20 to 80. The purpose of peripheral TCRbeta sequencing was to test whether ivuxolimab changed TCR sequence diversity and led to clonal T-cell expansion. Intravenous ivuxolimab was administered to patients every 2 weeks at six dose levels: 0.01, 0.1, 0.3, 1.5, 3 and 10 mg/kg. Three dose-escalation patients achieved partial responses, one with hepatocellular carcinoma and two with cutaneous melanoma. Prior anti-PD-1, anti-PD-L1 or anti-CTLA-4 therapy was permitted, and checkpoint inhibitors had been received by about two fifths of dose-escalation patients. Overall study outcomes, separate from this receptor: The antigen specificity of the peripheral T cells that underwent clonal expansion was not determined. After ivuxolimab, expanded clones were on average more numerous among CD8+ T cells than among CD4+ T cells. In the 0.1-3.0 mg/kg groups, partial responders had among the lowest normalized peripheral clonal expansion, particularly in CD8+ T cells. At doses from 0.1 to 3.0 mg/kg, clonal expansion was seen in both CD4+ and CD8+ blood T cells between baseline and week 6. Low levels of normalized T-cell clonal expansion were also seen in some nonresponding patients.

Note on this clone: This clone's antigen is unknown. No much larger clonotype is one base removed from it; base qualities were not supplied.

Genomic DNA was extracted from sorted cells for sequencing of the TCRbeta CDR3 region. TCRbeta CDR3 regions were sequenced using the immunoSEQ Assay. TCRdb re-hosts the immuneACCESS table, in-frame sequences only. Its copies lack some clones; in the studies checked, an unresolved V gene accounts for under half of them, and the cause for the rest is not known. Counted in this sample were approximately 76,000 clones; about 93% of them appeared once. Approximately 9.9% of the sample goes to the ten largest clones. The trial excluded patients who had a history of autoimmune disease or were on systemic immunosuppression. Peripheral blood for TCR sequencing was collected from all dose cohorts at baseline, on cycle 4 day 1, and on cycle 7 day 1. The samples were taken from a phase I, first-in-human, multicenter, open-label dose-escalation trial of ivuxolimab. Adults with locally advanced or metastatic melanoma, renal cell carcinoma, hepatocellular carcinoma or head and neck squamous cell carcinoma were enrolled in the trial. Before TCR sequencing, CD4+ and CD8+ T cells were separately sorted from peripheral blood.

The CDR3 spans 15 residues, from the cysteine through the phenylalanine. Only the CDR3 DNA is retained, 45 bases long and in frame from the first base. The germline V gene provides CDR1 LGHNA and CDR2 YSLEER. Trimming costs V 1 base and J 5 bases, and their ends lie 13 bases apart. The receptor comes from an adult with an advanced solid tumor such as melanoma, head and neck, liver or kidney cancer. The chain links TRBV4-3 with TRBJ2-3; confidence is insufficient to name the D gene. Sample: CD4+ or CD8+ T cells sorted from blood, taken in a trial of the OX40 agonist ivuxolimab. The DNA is TGCGCCAGCAGCCAAGGAAGGGTGGCGGAAGATACGCAGTATTTT. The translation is CASSQGRVAEDTQYF.